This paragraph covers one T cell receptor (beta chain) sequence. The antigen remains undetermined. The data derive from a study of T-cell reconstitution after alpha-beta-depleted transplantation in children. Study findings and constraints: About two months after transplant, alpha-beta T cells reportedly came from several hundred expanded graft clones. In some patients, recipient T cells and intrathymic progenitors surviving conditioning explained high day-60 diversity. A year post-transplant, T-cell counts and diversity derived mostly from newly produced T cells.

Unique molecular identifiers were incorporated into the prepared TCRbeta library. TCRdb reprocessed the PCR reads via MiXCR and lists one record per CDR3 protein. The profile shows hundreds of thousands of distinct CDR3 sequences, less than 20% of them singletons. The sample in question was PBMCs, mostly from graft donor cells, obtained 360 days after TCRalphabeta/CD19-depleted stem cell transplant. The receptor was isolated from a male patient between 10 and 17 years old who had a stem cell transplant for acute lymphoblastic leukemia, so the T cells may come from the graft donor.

The CDR3 coding sequence is TGTGCCAGCAGTGCCCGACTAGCGCTCCTTTACAATGAGCAGTTCTTC. It yields the protein CASSARLALLYNEQFF. The chain joins TRBV2 to TRBJ2-1; 8 nucleotides line up with TRBD2. The CDR3 has 16 residues. The V segment lost 4 bases and the J segment 4 bases; nucleotides outside the gene matches: 9. Germline CDR1 and CDR2: SNHLY and FYNNEI. Filled out from reference TRBV2 and TRBJ2-1, the complete variable domain reads EPEVTQTPSHQVTQMGQEVILRCVPISNHLYFYWYRQILGQKVEFLVSFYNNEISEKSEIFDDQFSVERPDGSNFTLKIRSTKLEDSAMYFCASSARLALLYNEQFFGPGTRLTVL.